Below are 2 T cell receptor beta chains sequenced from a single sample in a study of human T cells and chemical hapten exposure. Described time point: pre-sensitization, week 0. Stated treatment: therapeutic diphenylcyclopropenone sensitization with weekly scalp DPC. TCRdb called the RACE reads again in MiXCR, with one record for every CDR3 protein. This sample carries tens of thousands of distinct CDR3 sequences, about 6.7% of them seen once, and the ten largest clones take more than 1.5%. The sample in question was whole blood, obtained in connection with sensitization to the hapten diphenylcyclopropenone (DPC). All receptors derive from a woman aged 30 to 39 with alopecia areata. Some clones in this sample may be carry-over from other donors' samples.

This clonotype was seen repeatedly, ten times or more. The chain joins TRBV5-5 to TRBJ1-6; D is possibly TRBD1 (6 bases). The germline V gene has CDR1 SGHKS and CDR2 YYEKEE (reference sequence). CDR3 length: 14 residues. V gave up 4 bases and J gave up 5 bases, with 10 bases separating them. Written as DNA, the CDR3 is TGTGCCAGCAGCCTAAGGGGGGATAATTCACCCCTCCACTTT. This sequence encodes CASSLRGDNSPLHF.

This clonotype came up many times. This sequence joins TRBV11-2 and TRBJ2-1; D tentatively fits TRBD1 or TRBD2 (6 bases each). Per germline, CDR1 SGHAT and CDR2 FQNNGV. Trimming removed 0 bases at V and 12 bases at J, with 15 bases between. The CDR3 totals 14 residues. Here the CDR3 DNA reads TGTGCCAGCAGCTTAGAACTGGGGGGCGCCGGGCAGTTCTTC. Protein product: CASSLELGGAGQFF.